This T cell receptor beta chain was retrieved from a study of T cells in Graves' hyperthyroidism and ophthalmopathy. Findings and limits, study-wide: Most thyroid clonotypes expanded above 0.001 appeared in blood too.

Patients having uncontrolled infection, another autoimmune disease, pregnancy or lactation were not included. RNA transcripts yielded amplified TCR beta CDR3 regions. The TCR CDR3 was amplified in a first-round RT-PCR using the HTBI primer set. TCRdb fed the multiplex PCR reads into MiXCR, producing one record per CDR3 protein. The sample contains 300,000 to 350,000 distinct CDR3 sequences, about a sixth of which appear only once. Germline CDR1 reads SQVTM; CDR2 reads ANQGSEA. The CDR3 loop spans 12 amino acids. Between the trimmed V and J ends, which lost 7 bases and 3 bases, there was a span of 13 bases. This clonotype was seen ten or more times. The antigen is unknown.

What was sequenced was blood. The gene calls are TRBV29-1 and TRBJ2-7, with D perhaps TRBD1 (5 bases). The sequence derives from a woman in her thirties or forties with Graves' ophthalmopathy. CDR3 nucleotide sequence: TGCAGCGCGGTGGGCCAGGGCTACGAGCAGTACTTC. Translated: CSAVGQGYEQYF.